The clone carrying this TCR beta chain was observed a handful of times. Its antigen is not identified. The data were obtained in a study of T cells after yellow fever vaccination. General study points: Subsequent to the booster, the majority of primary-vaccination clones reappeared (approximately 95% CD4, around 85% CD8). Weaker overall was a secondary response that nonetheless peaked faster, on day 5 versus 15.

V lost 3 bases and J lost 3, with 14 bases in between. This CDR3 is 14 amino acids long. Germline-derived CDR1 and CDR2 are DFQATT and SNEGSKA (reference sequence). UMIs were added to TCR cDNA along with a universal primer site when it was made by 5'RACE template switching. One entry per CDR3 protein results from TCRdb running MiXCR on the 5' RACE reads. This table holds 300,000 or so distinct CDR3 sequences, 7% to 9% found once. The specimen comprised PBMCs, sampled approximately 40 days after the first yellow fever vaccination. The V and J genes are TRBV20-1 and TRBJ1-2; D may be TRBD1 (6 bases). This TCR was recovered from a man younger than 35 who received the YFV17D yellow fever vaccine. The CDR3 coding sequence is TGCAGTGCTAGGACAGGTCTGACGGACTATGGCTACACCTTC. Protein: CSARTGLTDYGYTF.